These 16 T cell receptor beta chains came from one sample sequenced in a study of control samples from healthy donors and cancer patients. Sequencing was performed with immunoSEQ multiplex PCR; in TCRdb, only in-frame clones are kept and a portion is missing. This sample has some 130,000 clones; about 95% occur once, and the top ten carry approximately 4%. The sequencing sample was made of blood. These receptor sequences come from a man aged 25-45 years in good health.

This chain uses TRBV7-9 with TRBJ1-2; D remains ambiguous. The germline V gene encodes CDR1 SEHNR and CDR2 FQNEAQ (reference sequence). The CDR3 runs to 13 residues. The V and J ends lost 5 bases and 3 bases respectively, with 10 bases between them. CDR3 bases: TGTGCCAGCAGCCCCCTGGCCGACTATGGCTACACCTTC. This codes for CASSPLADYGYTF.

V and J are TRBV6-6 and TRBJ2-5; 7 bases agree with TRBD1. The CDR3 has 15 amino acids. CDR1 MNHNY and CDR2 SVGAGI come from the germline V gene (reference sequence). With 5 bases clipped from V and 1 base from J, the junction kept 7 bases outside the gene matches. The CDR3 protein is CASSPTQGTQETQYF. CDR3 sequence (DNA): TGTGCCAGCAGTCCAACACAGGGGACCCAAGAGACCCAGTACTTC.

This sequence joins TRBV5-1 and TRBJ1-1; D not resolved. V was shortened by 0 bases and J by 0 bases, with 6 bases between the two germline ends. Germline V lookup: CDR1 SGHRS, CDR2 YFSETQ. The CDR3 runs to 14 residues. CDR3 sequence reads: CASSLVQVNTEAFF. As DNA, the CDR3 is TGCGCCAGCAGCTTGGTACAAGTGAACACTGAAGCTTTCTTT. Complete variable domain (other parts from reference TRBV5-1 and TRBJ1-1): KAGVTQTPRYLIKTRGQQVTLSCSPISGHRSVSWYQQTPGQGLQFLFEYFSETQRNKGNFPGRFSGRQFSNSRSEMNVSTLELGDSALYLCASSLVQVNTEAFFGQGTRLTVV.

The V call is TRBV18, the J call TRBJ2-7; D is undetermined. In germline, CDR1 is KGHSH, CDR2 LQKENI. There are 14 residues in the CDR3. Trimming cost V 6 bases and J 0 bases, with 12 bases left between them. CDR3 bases: TGTGCCAGCTCGACGGGTTCCGCCTCCTACGAGCAGTACTTC. Its translation: CASSTGSASYEQYF.

The sample holds one count of this clone. The genes are TRBV14 and TRBJ1-5, with 8 bases identical to TRBD1. Losses at the gene ends were 4 bases for V and 4 bases for J; bases not matched to a gene: 3. The CDR3 has 14 residues. Germline V lookup: CDR1 SGHDN, CDR2 FVKESK. The chain's CDR3 is CASSRDRMNQPQHF. The CDR3 DNA reads TGTGCCAGCAGCCGGGACAGGATGAATCAGCCCCAGCATTTT. The full variable domain, rest sourced from reference TRBV14 and TRBJ1-5, is EAGVTQFPSHSVIEKGQTVTLRCDPISGHDNLYWYRRVMGKEIKFLLHFVKESKQDESGMPNNRFLAERTGGTYSTLKVQPAELEDSGVYFCASSRDRMNQPQHFGDGTRLSIL.

The chain combines TRBV5-4 with TRBJ2-7, with 8 positions matching TRBD2. The germline CDR1 and CDR2 sequences are SGHNT and YYREEE (reference sequence). V lost 2 bases to trimming and J lost 4 bases; unmatched junction nucleotides: 2. The CDR3 contains 13 residues. The CDR3 region has the DNA TGTGCCAGCAGCTTTGGACTAGCTTACGAGCAGTACTTC. It translates to CASSFGLAYEQYF.

On this clone itself: Other DNA variants within this sample encode the same CDR3. This chain connects TRBV30 to TRBJ2-6; D uncertain. With 2 bases removed from V and 2 bases from J, the gap between germline ends came to 4 bases. CDR1 is GTSNPN and CDR2 is SVGIG in the germline V gene (reference sequence). CDR3 size: 13 residues. The CDR3 is CAWSLAGANVLTF. The CDR3 DNA sequence: TGTGCCTGGAGTCTTGCTGGGGCCAACGTCCTGACTTTC.

This clone has a handful of counts. CDR3 protein: CSVIPGAGGNTIYF. Here the CDR3 DNA reads TGCAGCGTTATCCCAGGGGCAGGCGGAAACACCATATATTTT. This chain links TRBV29-1 with TRBJ1-3, with D perhaps matching TRBD1 (6 bases). The CDR3 totals 14 residues. V gave up 5 bases and J gave up 4 bases, with 15 bases separating them. Germline CDR1 reads SQVTM; CDR2 reads ANQGSEA.

The chain joins TRBV13 to TRBJ1-3; no clear D gene. Germline loops: CDR1 PRHDT, CDR2 FYEKMQ (reference sequence). The CDR3 has 15 amino acids. The ends were cut back, 5 bases at V and 5 bases at J, with 16 bases in the middle. In DNA, the CDR3 is TGTGCCAGCAGCCCCCCGGGAGCGCTTCGAAACACCATATATTTT. Its protein is CASSPPGALRNTIYF.

The V call is TRBV6-4, the J call TRBJ1-2; 7 bases align to TRBD1. The CDR3 totals 13 residues. In germline, CDR1 is MRHNA, CDR2 SNTAGT. V was clipped by 6 bases and J by 8 bases; unmatched bases: 9. The CDR3 reads CASSATGEEGYTF. For the CDR3, the DNA is TGTGCCAGCAGCGCCACAGGGGAAGAAGGCTACACCTTC.

The chain carries TRBV3-1 (or the pseudogene TRBV3-2) and TRBJ2-3; D remains unclear. The CDR3 consists of 15 residues. V lost 0 bases and J 2 bases, leaving 9 bases between the germline ends. Germline CDR1 LGHDT, CDR2 YNNKEL (reference sequence). This CDR3 reads CASSQDFSITDTQYF. The CDR3, as DNA: TGTGCCAGCAGCCAAGATTTTTCTATCACAGATACGCAGTATTTT.

V and J are TRBV14 and TRBJ1-1; tentative D call: TRBD1 (6 bases). Germline V CDR1 and CDR2: SGHDN, FVKESK. CDR3 length: 14 amino acids. V lost 5 bases and J 0 bases, leaving 10 bases between the germline ends. The CDR3 here is CASSIGQMNTEAFF. CDR3 coding DNA: TGTGCCAGCAGCATCGGACAGATGAACACTGAAGCTTTCTTT.

Here the CDR3 reads CASSPLIGRPNTIYF. The CDR3 DNA reads TGTGCCAGCAGTCCCCTTATCGGCCGACCCAACACCATATATTTT. The V gene is TRBV6-5, the J gene TRBJ1-3; D gene unclear. This CDR3 spans 15 amino acids. Germline V gives CDR1 MNHEY, CDR2 SVGAGI. Trimming took 5 bases from V and 7 from J, leaving 18 bases between them.

The gene calls are TRBV2 and TRBJ1-1; D is uncertain. V was trimmed by 10 bases and J by 3 bases, leaving 15 bases between them. Germline V CDR1 and CDR2: SNHLY, FYNNEI. The CDR3 has 13 amino acids. CDR3 DNA sequence: TGTGCCACCAGGACGGTTTGGGACACTGAAGCTTTCTTT. Its translation: CATRTVWDTEAFF.

J is TRBJ2-7 and V is TRBV18; 9 bases fit TRBD2. The J segment lost 5 bases and the V segment lost 4 bases, leaving 3 bases of the junction unmatched. The germline V gene has CDR1 KGHSH and CDR2 LQKENI. The CDR3 contains 13 residues. The CDR3: CASSRAGGDEQYF. CDR3 bases: TGTGCCAGCTCACGGGCGGGGGGGGACGAGCAGTACTTC. The full variable domain, in which reference TRBV18 and TRBJ2-7 provide the parts outside the CDR3, is NAGVMQNPRHLVRRRGQEARLRCSPMKGHSHVYWYRQLPEEGLKFMVYLQKENIIDESGMPKERFSAEFPKEGPSILRIQQVVRGDSAAYFCASSRAGGDEQYFGPGTRLTVT.

The gene calls are TRBV25-1 and TRBJ1-1, with D hard to call. CDR3 length: 13 amino acids. Germline lookup yields CDR1 MGHDK and CDR2 SYGVNS. V shed 4 bases and J shed 1 base, with 7 bases lying between them. CDR3 coding DNA: TGTGCCAGCAGTGGGCACTGGAACACTGAAGCTTTCTTT. It codes for CASSGHWNTEAFF.